The next 5 T cell receptor beta chains were all read from a single sample in a study of T cells in Graves' hyperthyroidism and ophthalmopathy. RNA transcripts yielded amplified TCR beta CDR3 regions. Initially, a first-round RT-PCR of the TCR CDR3 employed the HTBI primer set. TCRdb re-derived calls from the multiplex PCR reads in MiXCR, one entry per CDR3 protein. The sample has approximately 420,000 distinct CDR3 sequences; 14% to 15% are singletons. Input material: blood. These receptors all stem from a woman aged 25 to 39 with Graves' hyperthyroidism.

A few counts support this clonotype. This chain joins TRBV12-5 and TRBJ1-1; D may be TRBD1 (5 bases). V was cut by 4 bases and J by 3 bases, with 9 bases left in between. This CDR3 has 13 amino acids. Per germline, CDR1 LGHNT and CDR2 FRNRAP. CDR3 DNA sequence: TGTGCTAGTGGTTCCCGGGGGGACACTGAAGCTTTCTTT. Protein product: CASGSRGDTEAFF.

This chain joins TRBV6-1 and TRBJ2-3; D gene unclear. V lost 7 bases to trimming and J lost 0 bases, with 8 bases between them. CDR1 MNHNS and CDR2 SASEGT come from the germline V gene. There are 13 residues in the CDR3. The CDR3 reads CASIASSTDTQYF. The CDR3 DNA reads as TGTGCCAGCATTGCCTCTAGCACAGATACGCAGTATTTT.

The genes are TRBV29-1 and TRBJ2-3, with 10 bases fitting TRBD1. This CDR3 comprises 13 residues. V shed 6 bases, J shed 4 bases, and the junction held 4 bases outside the gene matches. The germline gives CDR1 SQVTM, CDR2 ANQGSEA. CDR3 sequence (DNA): TGCAGCGTAAGACAGGGGGCCGCAGATACGCAGTATTTT. The encoded protein is CSVRQGAADTQYF.

This clonotype was detected once. This sequence joins TRBV9 and TRBJ2-3; 10 bases align to TRBD2. Germline assignment: CDR1 SGDLS and CDR2 YYNGEE. Trimming at V came to 6 bases and at J to 5 bases, leaving 15 bases not matched to a gene. This CDR3 spans 17 amino acids. CDR3 protein: CASTESGAGGPKDTQYF. The CDR3 DNA is TGTGCCAGCACCGAGAGCGGAGCGGGAGGGCCCAAAGATACGCAGTATTTT.

This chain links TRBV28 with TRBJ2-2; perhaps TRBD2 as D (6 bases). CDR1 is MDHEN, CDR2 SYDVKM, per germline. V lost 5 bases and J lost 6, with 13 bases in between. This CDR3 region has 14 residues. In DNA form, the CDR3 reads TGTGCCAGCAGTGATAGACTAGTCTCCGGGGAGCTGTTTTTT. It is translated as CASSDRLVSGELFF.